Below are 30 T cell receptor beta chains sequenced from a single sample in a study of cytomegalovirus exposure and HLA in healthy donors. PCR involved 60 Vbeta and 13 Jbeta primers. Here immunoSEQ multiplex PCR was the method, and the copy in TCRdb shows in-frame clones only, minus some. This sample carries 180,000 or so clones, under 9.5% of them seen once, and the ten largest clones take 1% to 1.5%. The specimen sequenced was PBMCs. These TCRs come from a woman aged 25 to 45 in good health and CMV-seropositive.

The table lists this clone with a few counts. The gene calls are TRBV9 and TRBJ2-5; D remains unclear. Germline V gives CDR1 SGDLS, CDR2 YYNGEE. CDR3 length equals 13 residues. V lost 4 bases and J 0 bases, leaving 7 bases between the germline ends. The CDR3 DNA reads TGTGCCAGCAGCCCCCAGTACCAAGAGACCCAGTACTTC. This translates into CASSPQYQETQYF.

This CDR3 is CASSLDLAGAYNEQFF. For the CDR3, the DNA is TGTGCCAGCAGCTTGGACCTAGCGGGGGCCTACAATGAGCAGTTCTTC. The V call is TRBV5-4, the J call TRBJ2-1; 10 nucleotides align to TRBD2. The J segment lost 2 bases and the V segment lost 0 bases, leaving 2 bases of the junction unmatched. Germline assignment: CDR1 SGHNT and CDR2 YYREEE (reference sequence). The CDR3 length is 16 residues.

The CDR3, as DNA: TGCGCCAGCAGCCCCCAGATGACTAGCGGGAGGAGTTACTTC. Its translation: CASSPQMTSGRSYF. The chain joins TRBV4-1 to TRBJ2-5, with 13 bases aligning to TRBD2. Unmatched junction bases numbered 10, after V lost 4 bases and J lost 14 bases. The germline V gene has CDR1 MGHRA and CDR2 YSYEKL. There are 14 residues in the CDR3.

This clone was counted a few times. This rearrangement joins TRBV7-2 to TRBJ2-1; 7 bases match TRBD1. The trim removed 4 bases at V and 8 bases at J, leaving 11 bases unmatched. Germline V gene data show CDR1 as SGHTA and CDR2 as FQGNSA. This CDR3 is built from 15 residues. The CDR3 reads CASSSLRAGGYEQFF. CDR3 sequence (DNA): TGTGCCAGCAGCTCCCTGAGGGCAGGGGGTTATGAGCAGTTCTTC.

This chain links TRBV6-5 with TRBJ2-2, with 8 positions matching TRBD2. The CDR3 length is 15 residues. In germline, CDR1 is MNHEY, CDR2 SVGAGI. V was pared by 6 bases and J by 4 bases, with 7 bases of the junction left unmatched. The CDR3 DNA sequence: TGTGCCAGCAGCGGACTAGCCGGGTCCACCGGGGAGCTGTTTTTT. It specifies CASSGLAGSTGELFF.

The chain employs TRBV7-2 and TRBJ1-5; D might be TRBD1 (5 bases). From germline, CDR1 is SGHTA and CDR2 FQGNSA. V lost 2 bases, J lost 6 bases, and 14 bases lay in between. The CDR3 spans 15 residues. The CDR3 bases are TGTGCCAGCAGCTTAAACGGCGGGGGAGGTCAGCCCCAGCATTTT. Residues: CASSLNGGGGQPQHF. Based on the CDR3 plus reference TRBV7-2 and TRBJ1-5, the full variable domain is GAGVSQSPSNKVTEKGKDVELRCDPISGHTALYWYRQSLGQGLEFLIYFQGNSAPDKSGLPSDRFSAERTGGSVSTLTIQRTQQEDSAVYLCASSLNGGGGQPQHFGDGTRLSIL.

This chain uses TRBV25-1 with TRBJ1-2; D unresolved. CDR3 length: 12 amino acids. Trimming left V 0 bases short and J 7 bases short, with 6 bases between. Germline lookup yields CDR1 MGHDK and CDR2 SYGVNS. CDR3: CASSEYWSGYTF. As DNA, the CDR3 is TGTGCCAGCAGTGAATATTGGAGTGGCTACACCTTC.

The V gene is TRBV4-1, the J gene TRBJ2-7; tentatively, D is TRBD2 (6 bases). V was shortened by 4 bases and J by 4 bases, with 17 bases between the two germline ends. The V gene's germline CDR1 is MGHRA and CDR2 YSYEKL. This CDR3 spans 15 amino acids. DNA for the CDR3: TGCGCCAGCAGCCGAGTCGGAGGGGATGCGTACGAGCAGTACTTC. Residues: CASSRVGGDAYEQYF.

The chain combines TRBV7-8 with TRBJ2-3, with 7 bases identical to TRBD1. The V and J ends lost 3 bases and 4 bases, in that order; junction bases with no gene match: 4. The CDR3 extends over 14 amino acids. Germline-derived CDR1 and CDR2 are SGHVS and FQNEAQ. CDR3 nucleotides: TGTGCCAGCAGCTTCGACAGGGCGTCAGATACGCAGTATTTT. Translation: CASSFDRASDTQYF. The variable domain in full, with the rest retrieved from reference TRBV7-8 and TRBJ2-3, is GAGVSQSPRYKVAKRGQDVALRCDPISGHVSLFWYQQALGQGPEFLTYFQNEAQLDKSGLPSDRFFAERPEGSVSTLKIQRTQQEDSAVYLCASSFDRASDTQYFGPGTRLTVL.

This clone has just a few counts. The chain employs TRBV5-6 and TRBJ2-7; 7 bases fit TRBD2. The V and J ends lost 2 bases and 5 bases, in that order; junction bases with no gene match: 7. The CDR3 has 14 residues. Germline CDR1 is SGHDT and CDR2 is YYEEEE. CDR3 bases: TGTGCCAGCAGCTTAGGACTAGAGCTCCACGAGCAGTACTTC. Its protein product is CASSLGLELHEQYF.

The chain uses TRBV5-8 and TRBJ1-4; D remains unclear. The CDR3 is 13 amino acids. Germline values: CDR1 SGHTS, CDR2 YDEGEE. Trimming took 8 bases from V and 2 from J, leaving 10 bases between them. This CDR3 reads CASPRWTNEKLFF. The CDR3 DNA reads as TGTGCCAGTCCGCGGTGGACTAATGAAAAACTGTTTTTT. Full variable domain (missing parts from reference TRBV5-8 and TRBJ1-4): EAGVTQSPTHLIKTRGQQATLRCSPISGHTSVYWYQQALGLGLQFLLWYDEGEERNRGNFPPRFSGRQFPNYSSELNVNALELEDSALYLCASPRWTNEKLFFGSGTQLSVL.

CDR3 protein: CASHMETPYNEQFF. The CDR3, as DNA: TGTGCCAGCCACATGGAGACTCCCTACAATGAGCAGTTCTTC. V is TRBV5-6 and J is TRBJ2-1; D is uncertain. The CDR3 length is 14 residues. V was shortened by 7 bases and J by 2 bases, with 13 bases between the two germline ends. In germline, CDR1 is SGHDT, CDR2 YYEEEE.

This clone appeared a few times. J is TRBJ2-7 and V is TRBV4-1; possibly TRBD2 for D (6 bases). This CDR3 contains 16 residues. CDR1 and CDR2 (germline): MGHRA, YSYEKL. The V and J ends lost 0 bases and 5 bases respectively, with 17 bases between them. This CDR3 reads CASSQDTAGRRNEQYF. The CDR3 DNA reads TGCGCCAGCAGCCAAGATACGGCGGGAAGACGGAACGAGCAGTACTTC.

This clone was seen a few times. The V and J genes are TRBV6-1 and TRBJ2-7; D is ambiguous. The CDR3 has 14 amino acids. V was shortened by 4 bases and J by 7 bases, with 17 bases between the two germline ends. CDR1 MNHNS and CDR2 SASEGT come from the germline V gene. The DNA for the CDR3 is TGTGCCAGCAGTGGAGGATACCGAGTAGGTGAGCAGTACTTC. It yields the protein CASSGGYRVGEQYF.

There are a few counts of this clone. CDR3: CASSLEIAGSYEQYF. In nucleotides, the CDR3 is TGTGCCAGCAGCTTGGAAATCGCAGGCTCCTACGAGCAGTACTTC. The V gene is TRBV5-6, the J gene TRBJ2-7; no firm D call. V lost 0 bases and J lost 0, with 10 bases in between. The CDR3 runs to 15 residues. Germline lookup yields CDR1 SGHDT and CDR2 YYEEEE.

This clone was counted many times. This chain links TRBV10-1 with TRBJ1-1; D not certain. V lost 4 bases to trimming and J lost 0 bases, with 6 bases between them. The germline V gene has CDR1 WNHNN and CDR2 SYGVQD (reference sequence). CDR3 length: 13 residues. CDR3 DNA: TGCGCCAGCAGTGCACAGCTGAACACTGAAGCTTTCTTT. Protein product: CASSAQLNTEAFF.

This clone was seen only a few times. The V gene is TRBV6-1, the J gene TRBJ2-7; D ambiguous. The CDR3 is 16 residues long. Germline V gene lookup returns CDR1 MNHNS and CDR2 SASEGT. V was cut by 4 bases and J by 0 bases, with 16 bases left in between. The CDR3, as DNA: TGTGCCAGCAGTGTATGGTCCCAGGTCCGCTCCTACGAGCAGTACTTC. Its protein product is CASSVWSQVRSYEQYF.

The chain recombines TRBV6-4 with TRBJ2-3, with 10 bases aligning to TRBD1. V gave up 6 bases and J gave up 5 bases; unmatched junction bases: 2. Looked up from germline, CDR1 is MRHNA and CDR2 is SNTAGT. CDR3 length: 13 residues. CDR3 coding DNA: TGTGCCAGCAGCCGGGACAGGGGAGATACGCAGTATTTT. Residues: CASSRDRGDTQYF.

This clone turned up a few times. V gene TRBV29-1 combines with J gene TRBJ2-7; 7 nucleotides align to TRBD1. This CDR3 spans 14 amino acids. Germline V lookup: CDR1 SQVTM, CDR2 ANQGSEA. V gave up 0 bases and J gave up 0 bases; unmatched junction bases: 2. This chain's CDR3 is CSVEETGSSYEQYF. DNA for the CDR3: TGCAGCGTTGAAGAGACAGGGAGCTCCTACGAGCAGTACTTC.

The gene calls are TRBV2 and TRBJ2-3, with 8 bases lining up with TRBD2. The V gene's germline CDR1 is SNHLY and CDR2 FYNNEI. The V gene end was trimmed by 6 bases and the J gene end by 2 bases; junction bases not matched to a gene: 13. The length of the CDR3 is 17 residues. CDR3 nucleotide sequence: TGTGCCAGCAGGATAGGCCTAGAAGCGGGAGTCACAGATACGCAGTATTTT. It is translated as CASRIGLEAGVTDTQYF.

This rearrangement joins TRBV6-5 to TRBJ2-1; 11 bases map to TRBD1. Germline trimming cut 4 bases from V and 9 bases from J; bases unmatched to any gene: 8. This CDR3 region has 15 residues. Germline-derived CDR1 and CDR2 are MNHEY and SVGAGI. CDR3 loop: CASSSRDRGRREQFF. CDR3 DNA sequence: TGTGCCAGCAGTTCCCGGGACAGGGGGAGACGTGAGCAGTTCTTC.

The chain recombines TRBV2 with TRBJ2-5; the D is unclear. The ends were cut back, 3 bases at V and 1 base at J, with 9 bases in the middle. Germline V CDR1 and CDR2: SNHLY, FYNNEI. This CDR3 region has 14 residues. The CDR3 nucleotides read TGTGCCAGCAGTGAGGTTACTTCCCAAGAGACCCAGTACTTC. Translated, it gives CASSEVTSQETQYF.

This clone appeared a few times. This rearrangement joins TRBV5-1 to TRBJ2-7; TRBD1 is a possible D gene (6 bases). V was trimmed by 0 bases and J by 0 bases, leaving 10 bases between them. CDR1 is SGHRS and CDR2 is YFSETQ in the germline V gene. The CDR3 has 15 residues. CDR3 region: CASSLDTGPSYEQYF. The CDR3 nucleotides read TGCGCCAGCAGCTTGGATACAGGGCCCTCCTACGAGCAGTACTTC.

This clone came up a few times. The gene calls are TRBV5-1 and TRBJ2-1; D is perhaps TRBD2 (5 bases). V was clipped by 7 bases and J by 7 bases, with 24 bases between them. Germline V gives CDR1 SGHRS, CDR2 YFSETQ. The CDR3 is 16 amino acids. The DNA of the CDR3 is TGCGCCAGCTCCTGGGGTGGAGTGGGGAGTGGAAATGAGCAGTTCTTC. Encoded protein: CASSWGGVGSGNEQFF. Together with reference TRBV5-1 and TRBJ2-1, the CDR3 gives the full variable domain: KAGVTQTPRYLIKTRGQQVTLSCSPISGHRSVSWYQQTPGQGLQFLFEYFSETQRNKGNFPGRFSGRQFSNSRSEMNVSTLELGDSALYLCASSWGGVGSGNEQFFGPGTRLTVL.

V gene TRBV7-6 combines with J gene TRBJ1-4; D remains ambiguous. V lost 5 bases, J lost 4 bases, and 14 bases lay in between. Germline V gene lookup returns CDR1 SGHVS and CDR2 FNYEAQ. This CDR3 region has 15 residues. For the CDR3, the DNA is TGTGCCAGCAGCCCGGAGCAAGGTCTTAATGAAAAACTGTTTTTT. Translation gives CASSPEQGLNEKLFF.

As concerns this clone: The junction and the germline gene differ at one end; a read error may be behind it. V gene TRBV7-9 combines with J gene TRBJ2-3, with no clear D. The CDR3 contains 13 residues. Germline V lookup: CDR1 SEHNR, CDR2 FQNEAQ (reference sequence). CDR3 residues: CAGSPLRVDTQYF. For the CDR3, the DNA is TGTGCCGGCAGCCCCCTCCGGGTAGATACGCAGTATTTT.

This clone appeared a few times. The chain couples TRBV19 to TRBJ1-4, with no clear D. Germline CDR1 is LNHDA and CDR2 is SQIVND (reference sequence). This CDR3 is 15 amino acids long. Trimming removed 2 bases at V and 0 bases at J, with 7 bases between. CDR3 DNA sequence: TGTGCCAGTAGTATATACAGAACAACTAATGAAAAACTGTTTTTT. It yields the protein CASSIYRTTNEKLFF. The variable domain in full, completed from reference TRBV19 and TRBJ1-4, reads DGGITQSPKYLFRKEGQNVTLSCEQNLNHDAMYWYRQDPGQGLRLIYYSQIVNDFQKGDIAEGYSVSREKKESFPLTVTSAQKNPTAFYLCASSIYRTTNEKLFFGSGTQLSVL.

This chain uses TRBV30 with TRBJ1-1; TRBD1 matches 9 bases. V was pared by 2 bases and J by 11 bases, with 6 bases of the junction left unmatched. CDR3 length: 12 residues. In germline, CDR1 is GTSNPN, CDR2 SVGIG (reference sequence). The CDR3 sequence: CAWSPGQGLAFF. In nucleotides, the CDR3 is TGTGCCTGGAGTCCGGGACAGGGTTTGGCTTTCTTT.

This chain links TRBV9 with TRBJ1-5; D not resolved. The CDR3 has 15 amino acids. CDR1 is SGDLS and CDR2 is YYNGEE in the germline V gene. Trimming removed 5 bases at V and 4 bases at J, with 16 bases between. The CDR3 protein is CASSLSTGGNQPQHF. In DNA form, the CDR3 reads TGTGCCAGCAGTTTAAGCACCGGAGGGAATCAGCCCCAGCATTTT.

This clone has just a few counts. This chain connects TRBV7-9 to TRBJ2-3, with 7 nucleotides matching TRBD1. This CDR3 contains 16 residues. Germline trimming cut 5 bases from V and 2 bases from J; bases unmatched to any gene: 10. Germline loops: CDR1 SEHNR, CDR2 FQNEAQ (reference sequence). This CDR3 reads CASSPSTGYLTDTQYF. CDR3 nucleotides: TGTGCCAGCAGCCCGTCGACAGGGTATCTCACAGATACGCAGTATTTT.